The clone carrying this T cell receptor (beta chain) was recorded a few times. The target antigen is unknown. The germline gives CDR1 DFQATT, CDR2 SNEGSKA (reference sequence). The CDR3 covers 16 residues. The trim removed 6 bases at V and 5 bases at J, leaving 14 bases unmatched. This sample is part of a study of vaccination and CD4 T cells after COVID-19. About the research overall: Control cultures used a CEFX viral epitope pool, an HIV-1 Nef peptide pool, or no peptide.

Regarding treatment: approximately 9-day PBMC culture with coronavirus spike peptide pools or control peptides (ViraFEST assay). Roughly 2 million PBMCs were grown per well alongside roughly 10 IU/ml IL-2 and roughly 10 ug/ml peptide pools. With the Oncomine TCR Beta short-read assay, DNA from cultured CD4+ T cells was sequenced. TCRdb itself ran the PCR reads through MiXCR, one entry per CDR3 protein. The sample has about 27,000 distinct CDR3 sequences; approximately 62% are singletons. The chain employs TRBV20-1 and TRBJ2-3; 10 bases are shared with TRBD2. This sample comprised CD4+ T cells from blood, cultured in vitro, obtained after SARS-CoV-2 vaccination. This sequence originates from a human donor who received a COVID-19 vaccine. CDR3 nucleotides: TGCAGTGCCGCCACCGTCAGCGGGGGGGCCAGAGATACGCAGTATTTT. Translation: CSAATVSGGARDTQYF.